The 10 T cell receptor beta chains given below trace back to one sample, sequenced in a study of cytomegalovirus exposure and HLA in healthy donors (dated by TCRdb to the late 2010s). Library preparation employed the immunoSEQ multiplex PCR assay. For the multiplex PCR, a mixture combining 60 forward primers for TCR Vbeta segments and 13 reverse primers for TCR Jbeta segments was used. Here the immuneACCESS table is served through TCRdb, limited to in-frame sequences with V and J called. Missing clones are a known gap in these copies; in checked studies unresolved V genes cover under half, and the rest lacks a known reason. This sample is represented by 90,000 to 140,000 clones; around 75% of them were singletons. In total, the top ten clones hold under 1.5% of the sample. Sequencing input: PBMCs. All receptors come from a man aged 40-49 years in good health and CMV-seronegative.

J is TRBJ2-1 and V is TRBV1; the table's TRBD2 call for D was not verified on the DNA. TRBV1 is annotated as a pseudogene. There are 15 residues in the CDR3. This CDR3 reads CTSSQDEGSYNEQFF. The CDR3, as DNA: TGCACCAGCAGCCAAGACGAGGGATCCTACAATGAGCAGTTCTTC.

The chain joins TRBV5-6 to TRBJ2-7; 7 bases are shared with TRBD2. The CDR3 runs 13 residues. The V gene end was trimmed by 2 bases and the J gene end by 4 bases; junction bases not matched to a gene: 3. Germline CDR1 is SGHDT and CDR2 is YYEEEE. This CDR3 is CASSFQGGYEQYF. CDR3 nucleotide sequence: TGTGCCAGCAGCTTCCAGGGAGGGTACGAGCAGTACTTC.

The rearrangement links TRBV15 to TRBJ2-7, with 10 nucleotides matching TRBD2. In germline, CDR1 is LNHNV, CDR2 YYDKDF (reference sequence). V trimming: 0 bases; J trimming: 3 bases; junction bases outside the gene matches: 2. CDR3 size: 15 residues. As DNA, the CDR3 is TGTGCCACCAGCAGAGACCCTAGCGGGAGCTACGAGCAGTACTTC. Amino acid sequence: CATSRDPSGSYEQYF.

This clone was counted between two and nine times. The chain joins TRBV10-3 to TRBJ2-5, with TRBD1 as a possible D gene (6 bases). This CDR3 spans 13 amino acids. The V end was cut by 6 bases, the J end by 5 bases, with 13 bases between. From germline, CDR1 is ENHRY and CDR2 SYGVKD. CDR3 amino acids: CAISPTGMETQYF. CDR3 bases: TGTGCCATCAGCCCCACAGGGATGGAGACCCAGTACTTC.

The chain's CDR3 is CASSHGQSNQPQHF. The DNA of the CDR3 is TGTGCCAGCAGCCACGGACAGTCCAATCAGCCCCAGCATTTT. The J gene is TRBJ1-5, the V gene TRBV11-2; TRBD1 is a possible D gene (6 bases). Per germline, CDR1 SGHAT and CDR2 FQNNGV. V was trimmed by 5 bases and J by 3 bases, leaving 11 bases between them. The CDR3 runs 14 residues.

The rearrangement links TRBV11-3 to TRBJ1-3; 8 bases are shared with TRBD1. After removal of 4 bases from V and 4 bases from J, the junction contained 6 bases not matched to a gene. From germline, CDR1 is SGHNT and CDR2 YENEEA. The CDR3 covers 15 residues. CDR3 loop: CASSSNRGVGNTIYF. In DNA, the CDR3 is TGTGCCAGCAGCTCGAACAGGGGGGTCGGAAACACCATATATTTT. Using reference TRBV11-3 and TRBJ1-3 for the parts outside the CDR3, the full variable domain is EAGVVQSPRYKIIEKKQPVAFWCNPISGHNTLYWYLQNLGQGPELLIRYENEEAVDDSQLPKDRFSAERLKGVDSTLKIQPAELGDSAVYLCASSSNRGVGNTIYFGEGSWLTVV.

The chain carries TRBV9 and TRBJ1-6; maybe TRBD1 (5 bases). Trimming took 5 bases from V and 9 from J, leaving 12 bases between them. In germline, CDR1 is SGDLS, CDR2 YYNGEE. This CDR3 is 13 amino acids long. The chain's CDR3 is CASSALGGSPLHF. CDR3 DNA sequence: TGTGCCAGCAGTGCGCTCGGGGGTTCACCCCTCCACTTT.

The CDR3 DNA reads TGTGCCAGCAGTGAAGCGGGGACAGCCAAGAACACTGAAGCTTTCTTT. It is translated as CASSEAGTAKNTEAFF. The V and J genes are TRBV6-1 and TRBJ1-1; TRBD1 aligns across 7 bases. CDR3 length: 16 residues. Per germline, CDR1 MNHNS and CDR2 SASEGT. Losses at the gene ends were 0 bases for V and 1 base for J; bases not matched to a gene: 5.

This sequence joins TRBV28 and TRBJ2-5, with 8 bases aligning to TRBD1. The CDR3 spans 16 residues. CDR1 and CDR2 from the germline V gene are MDHEN and SYDVKM. With V trimmed by 1 base and J by 2 bases, 6 bases remained unmatched. CDR3 amino acids: CASSLSLGQAQETQYF. As DNA, the CDR3 is TGTGCCAGCAGTTTATCACTGGGACAGGCACAAGAGACCCAGTACTTC. The variable domain in full, completed from reference TRBV28 and TRBJ2-5, reads DVKVTQSSRYLVKRTGEKVFLECVQDMDHENMFWYRQDPGLGLRLIYFSYDVKMKEKGDIPEGYSVSREKKERFSLILESASTNQTSMYLCASSLSLGQAQETQYFGPGTRLLVL.

The chain uses TRBV7-9 and TRBJ2-7, with D possibly TRBD1 on 6 matching bases. This CDR3 has 15 amino acids. Germline CDR1 is SEHNR and CDR2 is FQNEAQ (reference sequence). With 5 bases removed from V and 2 bases from J, the gap between germline ends came to 16 bases. The CDR3 DNA reads as TGTGCCAGCAGCCTAGGACCCGGGACAACCTACGAGCAGTACTTC. Protein product: CASSLGPGTTYEQYF.